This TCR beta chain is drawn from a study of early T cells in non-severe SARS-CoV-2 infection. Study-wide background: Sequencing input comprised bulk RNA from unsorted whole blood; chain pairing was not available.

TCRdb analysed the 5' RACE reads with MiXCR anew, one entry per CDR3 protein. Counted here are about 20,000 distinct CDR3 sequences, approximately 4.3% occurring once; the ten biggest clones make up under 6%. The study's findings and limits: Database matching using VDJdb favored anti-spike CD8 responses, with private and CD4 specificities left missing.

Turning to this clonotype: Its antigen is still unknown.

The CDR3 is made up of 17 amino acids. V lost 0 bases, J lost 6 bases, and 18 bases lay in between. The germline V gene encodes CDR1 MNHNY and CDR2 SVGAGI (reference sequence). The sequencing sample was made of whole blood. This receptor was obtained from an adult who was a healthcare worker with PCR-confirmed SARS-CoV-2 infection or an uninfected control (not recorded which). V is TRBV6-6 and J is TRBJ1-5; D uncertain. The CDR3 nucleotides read TGTGCCAGCAGTTACTCGAAGGACGTCTCCTCGTCTCAGCCCCAGCATTTT. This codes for CASSYSKDVSSSQPQHF.